The present T cell receptor (beta chain) was sequenced within a study of T cells expressing NK-cell markers. Study-level background: Seropositivity for HCMV was found in seven of the eight sequenced donors, with one seronegative.

Germline V gives CDR1 SGHAT, CDR2 FQNNGV. This CDR3 is 18 amino acids long. TCRdb derives one entry per CDR3 protein from the 5' RACE reads, leaving out DNA. The sample has about 540,000 distinct CDR3 sequences, and its top ten clones hold around 4%. The sequence derives from a man between 18 and 35 years old in good health. The sequenced material came from blood T cells: a sorted CD56 or NKG2C T cell subset, CD4+ or CD8+ T cells, or bulk PBMC T cells (not recorded which). J is TRBJ2-7 and V is TRBV11-2; lacking DNA, the TRBD2 call made by TCRdb goes unchecked. This chain's CDR3 is CASSLEGLAGDSSYEQYF.